Presented here are 6 T cell receptor beta chains from one specimen sequenced in a study of blood T cell repertoires in COVID-19. Assay: immunoSEQ multiplex PCR; the TCRdb copy retains only in-frame clones and omits some. Of over 100,000 clones listed, 60% to 75% are singletons. Sequenced input: peripheral blood. The source of these receptors is a woman in her 70s with acute or convalescent COVID-19.

V is TRBV3-1 (or the pseudogene TRBV3-2) and J is TRBJ1-1; 8 positions match TRBD1. V lost 6 bases to trimming and J lost 1 base; unmatched junction nucleotides: 1. This CDR3 comprises 13 residues. CDR1 is LGHDT, CDR2 YNNKEL, per germline (reference sequence). CDR3 amino acids: CASSTGGNTEAFF. The CDR3 DNA reads as TGTGCCAGCAGTACAGGGGGGAACACTGAAGCTTTCTTT.

The chain couples TRBV11-2 to TRBJ2-3; possible D gene TRBD1, 5 bases. Per germline, CDR1 SGHAT and CDR2 FQNNGV. Trimming took 3 bases from V and 5 from J, leaving 15 bases between them. This CDR3 comprises 15 residues. For the CDR3, the DNA is TGTGCCAGCAGCTTTAGGGGCACCCACGGAGATACGCAGTATTTT. It yields the protein CASSFRGTHGDTQYF.

The chain links TRBV5-1 to TRBJ1-1, with D possibly being TRBD1 (5 bases). Deletions cut 0 bases from V and 2 bases from J, with 8 bases between. The CDR3 is made up of 14 amino acids. In germline, CDR1 is SGHRS, CDR2 YFSETQ. The chain's CDR3 is CASSLETANTEAFF. The CDR3 nucleotides read TGCGCCAGCAGCTTGGAGACAGCCAACACTGAAGCTTTCTTT.

This sequence joins TRBV12-3 or TRBV12-4 and TRBJ1-2; tentatively, D is TRBD1 (5 bases). The V end was cut by 3 bases, the J end by 7 bases, with 9 bases between. The CDR3 sequence is 12 residues long. As DNA, the CDR3 is TGTGCCAGCAGTTTTGGGGGGGGTGGCTACACCTTC. As protein: CASSFGGGGYTF.

The chain uses TRBV19 and TRBJ2-1; possibly TRBD1 for D (5 bases). This CDR3 contains 13 residues. Germline CDR1 reads LNHDA; CDR2 reads SQIVND (reference sequence). Trimming cost V 0 bases and J 6 bases, with 6 bases left between them. The CDR3 region is CASSIDQGNEQFF. The CDR3 nucleotides read TGTGCCAGTAGTATAGATCAGGGCAATGAGCAGTTCTTC.

This clone has just one count. The chain carries TRBV28 and TRBJ2-1, with 10 bases identical to TRBD2. V was pared by 3 bases and J by 6 bases, with 5 bases of the junction left unmatched. Germline CDR1 and CDR2: MDHEN and SYDVKM. The CDR3 covers 15 residues. For the CDR3, the DNA is TGTGCCAGCAGTTTCTCTAGCGGGAGCCCCAATGAGCAGTTCTTC. It encodes CASSFSSGSPNEQFF. Complete variable domain (other parts from reference TRBV28 and TRBJ2-1): DVKVTQSSRYLVKRTGEKVFLECVQDMDHENMFWYRQDPGLGLRLIYFSYDVKMKEKGDIPEGYSVSREKKERFSLILESASTNQTSMYLCASSFSSGSPNEQFFGPGTRLTVL.